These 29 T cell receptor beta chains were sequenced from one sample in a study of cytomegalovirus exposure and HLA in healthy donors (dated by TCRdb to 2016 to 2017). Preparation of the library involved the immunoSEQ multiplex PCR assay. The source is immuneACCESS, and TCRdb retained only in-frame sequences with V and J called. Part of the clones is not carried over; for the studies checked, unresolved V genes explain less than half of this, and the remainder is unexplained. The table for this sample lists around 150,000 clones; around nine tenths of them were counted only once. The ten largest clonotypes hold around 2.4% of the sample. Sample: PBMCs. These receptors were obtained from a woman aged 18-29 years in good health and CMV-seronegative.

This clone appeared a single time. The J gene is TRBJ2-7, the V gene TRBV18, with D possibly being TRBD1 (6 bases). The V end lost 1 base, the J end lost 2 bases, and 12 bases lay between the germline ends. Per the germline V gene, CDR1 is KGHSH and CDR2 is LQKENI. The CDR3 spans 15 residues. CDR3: CASSPLRTDAYEQYF. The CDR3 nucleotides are TGTGCCAGCTCACCACTTCGGACAGACGCCTACGAGCAGTACTTC.

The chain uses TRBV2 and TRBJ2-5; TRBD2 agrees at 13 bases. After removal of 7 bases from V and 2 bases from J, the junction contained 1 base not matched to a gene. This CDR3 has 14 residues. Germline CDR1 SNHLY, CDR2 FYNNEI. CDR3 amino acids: CASKGLAGQETQYF. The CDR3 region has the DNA TGTGCCAGCAAGGGACTAGCGGGGCAAGAGACCCAGTACTTC.

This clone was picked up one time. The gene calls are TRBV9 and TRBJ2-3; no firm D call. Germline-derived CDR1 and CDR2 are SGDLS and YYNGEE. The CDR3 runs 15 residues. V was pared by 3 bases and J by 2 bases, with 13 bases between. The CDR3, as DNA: TGTGCCAGCAGCGCGAATAGCCGCTCCACAGATACGCAGTATTTT. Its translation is CASSANSRSTDTQYF.

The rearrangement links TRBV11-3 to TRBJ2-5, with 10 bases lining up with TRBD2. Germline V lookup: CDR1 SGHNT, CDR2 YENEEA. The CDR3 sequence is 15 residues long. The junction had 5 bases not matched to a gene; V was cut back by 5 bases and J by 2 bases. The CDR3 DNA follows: TGTGCCAGCAGCACTGGACTAGCGGAACAAGAGACCCAGTACTTC. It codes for CASSTGLAEQETQYF.

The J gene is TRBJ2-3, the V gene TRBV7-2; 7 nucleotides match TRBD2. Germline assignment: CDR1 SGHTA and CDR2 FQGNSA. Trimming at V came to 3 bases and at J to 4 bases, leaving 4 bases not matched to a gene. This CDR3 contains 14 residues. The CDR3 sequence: CASSFGGSSDTQYF. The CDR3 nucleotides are TGTGCCAGCAGCTTCGGGGGGAGTTCAGATACGCAGTATTTT.

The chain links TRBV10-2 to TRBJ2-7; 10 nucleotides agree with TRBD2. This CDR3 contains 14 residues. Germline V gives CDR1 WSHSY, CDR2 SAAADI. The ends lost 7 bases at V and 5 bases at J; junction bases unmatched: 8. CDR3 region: CASTGGLAINEQYF. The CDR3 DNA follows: TGCGCCAGCACTGGGGGACTAGCGATCAACGAGCAGTACTTC.

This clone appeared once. The CDR3 DNA reads TGTGCCAGCTCACCCATGGACAGGGGAGGGGAGACCCAGTACTTC. Translated, it gives CASSPMDRGGETQYF. The V call is TRBV18, the J call TRBJ2-5; 9 bases align to TRBD1. From germline, CDR1 is KGHSH and CDR2 LQKENI. The CDR3 is 15 amino acids. V gave up 3 bases and J gave up 5 bases; unmatched junction bases: 7.

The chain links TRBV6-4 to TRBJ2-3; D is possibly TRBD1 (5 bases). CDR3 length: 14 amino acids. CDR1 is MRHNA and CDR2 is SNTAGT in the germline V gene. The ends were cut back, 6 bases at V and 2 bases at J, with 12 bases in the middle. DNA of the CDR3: TGTGCCAGCAGGCCAGGGATAACCACAGATACGCAGTATTTT. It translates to CASRPGITTDTQYF.

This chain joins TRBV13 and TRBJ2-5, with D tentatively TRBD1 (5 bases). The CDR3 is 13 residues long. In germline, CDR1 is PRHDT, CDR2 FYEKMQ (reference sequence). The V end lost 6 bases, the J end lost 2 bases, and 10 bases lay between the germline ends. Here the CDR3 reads CASSLDNQETQYF. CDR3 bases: TGTGCCAGCAGTCTGGACAATCAAGAGACCCAGTACTTC.

The CDR3 region has the DNA TGCGCCAGCAGCCAAGCCCTCGTGACAGGGAACTACGAGCAGTACTTC. Translation: CASSQALVTGNYEQYF. This chain links TRBV4-1 with TRBJ2-7; 7 bases line up with TRBD1. V shed 1 base, J shed 3 bases, and the junction held 9 bases outside the gene matches. This CDR3 is built from 16 residues. Germline CDR1 MGHRA, CDR2 YSYEKL.

Here the CDR3 DNA reads TGTGCCAGCAGCGTTAGCGGGGGGTTTGGGGAGCAGTTCTTC. It translates to CASSVSGGFGEQFF. The chain uses TRBV11-3 and TRBJ2-1, with TRBD2 matching over 10 bases. The CDR3 runs 14 residues. Germline CDR1 reads SGHNT; CDR2 reads YENEEA. J was trimmed by 10 bases and V by 5 bases; bases with no gene match: 8.

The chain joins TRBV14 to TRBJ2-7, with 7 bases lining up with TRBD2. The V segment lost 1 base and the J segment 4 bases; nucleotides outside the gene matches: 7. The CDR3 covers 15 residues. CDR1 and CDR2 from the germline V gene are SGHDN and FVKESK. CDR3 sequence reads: CASSQALGGFYEQYF. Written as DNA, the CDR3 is TGTGCCAGCAGCCAAGCCCTGGGGGGGTTTTACGAGCAGTACTTC.

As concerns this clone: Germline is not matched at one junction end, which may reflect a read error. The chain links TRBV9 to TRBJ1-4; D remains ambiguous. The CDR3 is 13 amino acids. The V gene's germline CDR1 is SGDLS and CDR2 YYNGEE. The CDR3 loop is CASSVSSKEKLFF. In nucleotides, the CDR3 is TGTGCCAGCAGCGTCTCGTCTAAGGAAAAACTGTTTTTT.

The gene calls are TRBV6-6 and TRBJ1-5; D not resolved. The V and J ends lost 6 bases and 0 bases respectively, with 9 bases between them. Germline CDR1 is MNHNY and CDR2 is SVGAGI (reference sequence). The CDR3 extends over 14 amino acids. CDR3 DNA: TGTGCCAGCAGCCGAGGGAATAGCAATCAGCCCCAGCATTTT. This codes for CASSRGNSNQPQHF.

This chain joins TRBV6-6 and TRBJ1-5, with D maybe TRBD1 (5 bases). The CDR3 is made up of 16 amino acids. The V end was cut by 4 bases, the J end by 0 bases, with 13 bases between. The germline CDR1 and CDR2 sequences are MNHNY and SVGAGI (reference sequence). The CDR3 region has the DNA TGTGCCAGCAGTTGGGGGGGGACCCATAGCAATCAGCCCCAGCATTTT. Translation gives CASSWGGTHSNQPQHF.

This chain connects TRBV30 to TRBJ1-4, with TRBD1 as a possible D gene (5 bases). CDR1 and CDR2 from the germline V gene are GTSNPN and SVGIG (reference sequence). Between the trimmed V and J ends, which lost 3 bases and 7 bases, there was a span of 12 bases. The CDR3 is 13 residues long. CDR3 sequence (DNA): TGTGCCTGGAGATTAGGGAGGGGTGAAAAACTGTTTTTT. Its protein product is CAWRLGRGEKLFF.

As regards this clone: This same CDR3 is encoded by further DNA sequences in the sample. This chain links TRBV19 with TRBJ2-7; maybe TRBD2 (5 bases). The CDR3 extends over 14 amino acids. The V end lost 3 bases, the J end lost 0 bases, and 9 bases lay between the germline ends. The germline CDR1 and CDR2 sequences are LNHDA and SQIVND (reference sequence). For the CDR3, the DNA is TGTGCCAGTAGTATCCGGGGTAGCTCCTACGAGCAGTACTTC. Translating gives CASSIRGSSYEQYF.

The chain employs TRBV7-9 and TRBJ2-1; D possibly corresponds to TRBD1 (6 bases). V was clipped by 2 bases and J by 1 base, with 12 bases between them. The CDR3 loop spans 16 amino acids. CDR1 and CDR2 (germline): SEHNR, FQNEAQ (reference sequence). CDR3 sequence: CASSLRGSGSYNEQFF. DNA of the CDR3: TGTGCCAGCAGCTTAAGGGGGAGTGGGTCCTACAATGAGCAGTTCTTC.

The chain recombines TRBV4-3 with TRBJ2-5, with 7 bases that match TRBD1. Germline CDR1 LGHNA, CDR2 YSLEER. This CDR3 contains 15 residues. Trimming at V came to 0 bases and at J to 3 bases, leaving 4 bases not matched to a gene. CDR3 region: CASSQDIGQEETQYF. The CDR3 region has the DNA TGCGCCAGCAGCCAAGATATCGGACAGGAAGAGACCCAGTACTTC.

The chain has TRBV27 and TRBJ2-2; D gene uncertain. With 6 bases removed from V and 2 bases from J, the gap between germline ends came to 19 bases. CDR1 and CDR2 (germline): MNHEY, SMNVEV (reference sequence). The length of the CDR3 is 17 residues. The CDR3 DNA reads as TGTGCCAGCAGGAAGGAGAGACCCCCGATAAACACCGGGGAGCTGTTTTTT. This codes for CASRKERPPINTGELFF.

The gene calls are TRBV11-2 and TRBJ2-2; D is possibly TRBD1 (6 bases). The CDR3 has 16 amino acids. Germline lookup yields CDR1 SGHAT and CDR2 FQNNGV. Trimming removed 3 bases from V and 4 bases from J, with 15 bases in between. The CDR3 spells CASSLRPGQFTGELFF. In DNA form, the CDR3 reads TGTGCCAGCAGCTTGAGACCAGGACAGTTCACCGGGGAGCTGTTTTTT.

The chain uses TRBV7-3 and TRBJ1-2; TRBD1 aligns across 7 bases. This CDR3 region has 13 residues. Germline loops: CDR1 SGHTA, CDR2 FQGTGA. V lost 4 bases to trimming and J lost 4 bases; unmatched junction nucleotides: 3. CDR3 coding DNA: TGTGCCAGCAGCTCCAGGGGGGCCTATGGCTACACCTTC. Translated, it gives CASSSRGAYGYTF.

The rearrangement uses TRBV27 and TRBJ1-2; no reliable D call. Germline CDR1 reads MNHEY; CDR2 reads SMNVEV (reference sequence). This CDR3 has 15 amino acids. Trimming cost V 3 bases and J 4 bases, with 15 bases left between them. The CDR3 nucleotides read TGTGCCAGCAGTTTCCGGGGAGTCCCCGTCTATGGCTACACCTTC. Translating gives CASSFRGVPVYGYTF.

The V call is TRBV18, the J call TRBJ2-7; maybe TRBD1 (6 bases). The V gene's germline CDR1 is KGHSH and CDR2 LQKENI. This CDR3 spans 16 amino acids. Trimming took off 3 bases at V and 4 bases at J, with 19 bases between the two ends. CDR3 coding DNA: TGTGCCAGCTCACCGTTAGGGGGAGAGGTGGGTTACGAGCAGTACTTC. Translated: CASSPLGGEVGYEQYF.

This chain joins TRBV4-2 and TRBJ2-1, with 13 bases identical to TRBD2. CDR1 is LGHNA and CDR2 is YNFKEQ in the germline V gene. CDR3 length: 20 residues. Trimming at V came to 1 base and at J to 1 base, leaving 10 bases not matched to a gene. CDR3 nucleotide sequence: TGTGCCAGCAGCCAAGGAGACCGGACTAGCGGGGGCCCATCCTACAATGAGCAGTTCTTC. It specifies CASSQGDRTSGGPSYNEQFF.

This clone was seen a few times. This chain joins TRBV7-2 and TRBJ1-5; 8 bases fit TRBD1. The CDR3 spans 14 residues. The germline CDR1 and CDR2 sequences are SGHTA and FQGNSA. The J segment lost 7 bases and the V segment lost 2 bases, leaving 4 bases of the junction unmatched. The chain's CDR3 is CASSLQDRGQPQHF. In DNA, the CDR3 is TGTGCCAGCAGCTTACAAGACAGGGGACAGCCCCAGCATTTT.

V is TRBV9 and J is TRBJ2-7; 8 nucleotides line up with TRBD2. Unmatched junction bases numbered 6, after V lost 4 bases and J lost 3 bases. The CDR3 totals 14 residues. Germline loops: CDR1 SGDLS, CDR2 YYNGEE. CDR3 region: CASSPGRGLYEQYF. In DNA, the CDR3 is TGTGCCAGCAGCCCCGGGAGGGGCCTCTACGAGCAGTACTTC.

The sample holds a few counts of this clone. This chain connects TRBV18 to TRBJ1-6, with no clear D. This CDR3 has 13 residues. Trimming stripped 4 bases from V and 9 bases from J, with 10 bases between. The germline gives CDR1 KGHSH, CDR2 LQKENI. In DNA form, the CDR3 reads TGTGCCAGCTCACGCGATTTAATTTCACCCCTCCACTTT. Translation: CASSRDLISPLHF.

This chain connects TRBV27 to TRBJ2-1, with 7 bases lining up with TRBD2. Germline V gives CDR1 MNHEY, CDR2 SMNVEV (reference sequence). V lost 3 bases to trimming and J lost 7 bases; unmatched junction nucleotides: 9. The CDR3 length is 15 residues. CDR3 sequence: CASSFAGDTTNEQFF. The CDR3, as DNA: TGTGCCAGCAGTTTTGCGGGAGATACTACAAATGAGCAGTTCTTC.